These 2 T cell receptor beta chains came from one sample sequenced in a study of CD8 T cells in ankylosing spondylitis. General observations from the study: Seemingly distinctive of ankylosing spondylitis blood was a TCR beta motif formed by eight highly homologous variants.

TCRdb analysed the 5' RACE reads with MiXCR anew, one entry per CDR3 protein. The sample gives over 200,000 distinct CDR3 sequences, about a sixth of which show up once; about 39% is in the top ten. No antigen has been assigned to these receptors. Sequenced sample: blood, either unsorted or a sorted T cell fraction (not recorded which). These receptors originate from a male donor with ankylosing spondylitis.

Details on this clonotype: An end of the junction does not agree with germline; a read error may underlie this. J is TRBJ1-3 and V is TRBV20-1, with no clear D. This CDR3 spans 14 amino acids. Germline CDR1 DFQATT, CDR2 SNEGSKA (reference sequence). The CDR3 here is CSARARPSGNTLYF. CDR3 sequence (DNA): TGCAGTGCTAGAGCCAGGCCATCTGGAAACACCTTATATTTT.

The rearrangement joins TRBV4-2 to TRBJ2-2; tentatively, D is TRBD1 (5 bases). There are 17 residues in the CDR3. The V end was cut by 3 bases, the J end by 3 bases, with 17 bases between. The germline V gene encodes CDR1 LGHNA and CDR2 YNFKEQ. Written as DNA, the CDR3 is TGTGCCAGCAGCCAGCCCGGTACAGGACCGGACACCGGGGAGCTGTTTTTT. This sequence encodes CASSQPGTGPDTGELFF.